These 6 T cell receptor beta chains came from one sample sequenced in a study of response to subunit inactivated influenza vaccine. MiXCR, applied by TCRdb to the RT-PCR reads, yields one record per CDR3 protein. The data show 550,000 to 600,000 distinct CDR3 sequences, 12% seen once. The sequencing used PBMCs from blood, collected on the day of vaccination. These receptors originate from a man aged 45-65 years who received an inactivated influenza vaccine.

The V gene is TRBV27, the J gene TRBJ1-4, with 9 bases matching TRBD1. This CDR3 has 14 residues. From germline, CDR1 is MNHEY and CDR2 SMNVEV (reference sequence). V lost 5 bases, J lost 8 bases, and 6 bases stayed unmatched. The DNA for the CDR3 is TGTGCCAGCAGTGACACAGGGGGCCGGGAAAAACTGTTTTTT. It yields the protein CASSDTGGREKLFF.

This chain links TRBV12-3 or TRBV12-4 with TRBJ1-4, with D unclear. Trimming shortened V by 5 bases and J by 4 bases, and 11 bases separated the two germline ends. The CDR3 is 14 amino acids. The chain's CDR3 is CASSGSGLNEKLFF. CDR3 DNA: TGTGCCAGCAGTGGCTCAGGTCTTAATGAAAAACTGTTTTTT.

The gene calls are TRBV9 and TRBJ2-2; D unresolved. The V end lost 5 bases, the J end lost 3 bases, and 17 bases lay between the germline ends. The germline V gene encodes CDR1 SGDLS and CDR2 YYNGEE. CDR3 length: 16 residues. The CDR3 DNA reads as TGTGCCAGCAGATCCTACGAGGATGACGACACCGGGGAGCTGTTTTTT. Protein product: CASRSYEDDDTGELFF. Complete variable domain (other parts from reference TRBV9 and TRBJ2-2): DSGVTQTPKHLITATGQRVTLRCSPRSGDLSVYWYQQSLDQGLQFLIQYYNGEERAKGNILERFSAQQFPDLHSELNLSSLELGDSALYFCASRSYEDDDTGELFFGEGSRLTVL.

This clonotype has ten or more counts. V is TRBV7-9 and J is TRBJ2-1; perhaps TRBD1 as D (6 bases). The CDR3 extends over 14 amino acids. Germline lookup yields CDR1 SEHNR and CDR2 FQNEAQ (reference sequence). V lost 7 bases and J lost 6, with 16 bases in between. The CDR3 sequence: CASNNPGVVNEQFF. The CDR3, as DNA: TGTGCCAGCAACAATCCAGGGGTGGTCAATGAGCAGTTCTTC.

CDR3 sequence reads: CASSATGGSEPQHF. In nucleotides, the CDR3 is TGTGCCAGCAGCGCGACAGGGGGCAGTGAGCCCCAGCATTTT. V and J are TRBV7-9 and TRBJ1-5; 10 positions match TRBD1. The CDR3 consists of 14 residues. Germline CDR1 reads SEHNR; CDR2 reads FQNEAQ (reference sequence). V shed 5 bases and J 8 bases; nucleotides not matched to a gene: 6.

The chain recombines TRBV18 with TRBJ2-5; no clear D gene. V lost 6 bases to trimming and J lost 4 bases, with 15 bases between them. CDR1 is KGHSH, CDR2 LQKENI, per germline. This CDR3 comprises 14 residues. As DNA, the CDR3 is TGTGCCAGCTCCCTTGACGTTGCTAGAGAGACCCAGTACTTC. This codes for CASSLDVARETQYF.